The sequence of this T cell receptor beta chain was determined in a study of shared clonotypes between healthy human individuals (dated by TCRdb to 2019 to 2021). The study in broad terms: The cohort included a few men and two women between 18 and 49 years of age. For each donor, CD4 naive and CD4 memory were each given three plates, CD8 naive was given two plates, and CD8 memory was given one plate. Blood TCR repertoires of a handful of healthy adults were deeply sequenced to estimate repertoire size and the extent of clonotype sharing between individuals. Libraries were prepared and TCR repertoires were sequenced by different laboratories using diverse techniques, in order to increase sequencing depth and limit assay-specific biases. Per donor, leukapheresis produced somewhere between about 0.8 and 9.5 billion PBMCs.

From the cysteine through the phenylalanine, the CDR3 covers 13 amino acids. Only CDR3 DNA remains: 39 bases, in frame from the first base. CDR1 and CDR2 were assigned from the germline V gene (reference sequence) as SEHNR and FQNEAQ. The germline ends are 10 bases apart after V is trimmed by 0 bases and J by 7 bases. As concerns this clone: Its specific antigen is unknown. Base qualities are missing; no much larger clone stands one base away. The same CDR3 is also encoded by other DNA sequences in this sample.

Healthy HIV-negative adults with no recently reported acute infections or vaccinations were included as donors. Only Caucasian adults living in Nashville, Tennessee, USA were represented among the donors. CD4+ T cells were enriched through magnetic negative selection, after which naive cells were positively selected on CD45RA and the remaining negative fraction served as the memory subset. Blood was obtained by leukapheresis, after which PBMCs were separated by Ficoll-Histopaque density gradient centrifugation and cryopreserved in liquid nitrogen vapor phase. Analytical flow cytometry was used to check the purity and quantity of each magnetically sorted T cell population. Each sorted fraction had its genomic DNA isolated and then quantified by UV absorbance on a Nanodrop 2000c. Study-level results and caveats: Rarefaction of sorted-subset datasets indicated incomplete sequencing despite the large sequencing depth. Sharing across a handful of donors was observed for 4.5% to 6.5% of naive CD4, 3% to 3.5% of naive CD8, about 2.3% of memory CD4, and roughly 0.43% of memory CD8 clonotypes. Larger estimated clonotype richness was generally found for naive subsets than for memory subsets. Based on pairwise subsampling, the degree of clonotype sharing among donors was expected to be affected by sequencing depth. Because the study included a small number of donors, the genetic and exposure-history diversity represented was limited. Compared with non-shared clonotypes, clonotypes shared by all four sorted-subset donors had higher generation probabilities. Sampling was limited to blood, and TCR repertoires in tissue likely differ from TCR repertoires in blood.

TCR CDR3 regions were amplified from genomic DNA by multiplex PCR using the deep immunoSEQ assay. Extracted genomic DNA from each cell subset was distributed evenly across all wells of several immunoSEQ 96-well plates, and each plate was treated as a replicate. For sorted subsets, about 0.2 ug genomic DNA, equal to tens of thousands of T cell genomes, was loaded into each replicate PCR. The purified libraries were quantified using a Qubit 3.0 fluorometer, sized with a Bioanalyzer 2100, and then quantified again using the KAPA Library Quantification kit. A separate single-read 150-cycle Illumina NextSeq 550 flow cell was used to sequence each immunoSEQ 96-well plate. Under the source paper's analysis protocol: Because the immunoSEQ output included only junctional sequences and no quality scores, the filtering could not be the same as the filtering used for full-length reads. Sequences were annotated with PyIR, a Python wrapper for IgBLAST v1.9, and V/J genes and CDR3 were assigned using IMGT germline references. Reads were removed for weak V/J assignments (E-value above 1e-6), missing CDR3, stop codons, out-of-frame junctions, or ambiguous translated residues. V3J clonotypes were defined as sequences sharing an identical inferred V gene, J gene, and CDR3 amino acid sequence. Percentage overlap between repertoires was computed as shared unique clonotypes divided by the size of the smaller repertoire. Richness of each repertoire was evaluated using RTK rarefaction, the Chao1 estimator, and Recon v2.1 estimates of unobserved clonotypes. Generation probabilities were computed with OLGA for all TCRbeta clonotypes obtained by the gDNA method from several donors. This immuneACCESS table, as held by TCRdb, lists in-frame sequences with V and J called but not all clones. Of the missing ones, under half trace to an unresolved V gene in checked studies; the others have no known cause. Clonal size and the V and J genes are those of that table, whereas D and trimming came from the DNA. Within this sample are about 2.5 million clones, with roughly 90% of them counted one time only. The top ten clonotypes cover 0.37% of the sample.

The sequenced material came from naive CD4+ T cells from PBMCs. What this sample's cell subset or site label stands for: CD45RA+ positively selected. Rearrangement joined TRBV7-9 to TRBJ2-7, with TRBD2 as a weak D call on 6 bases. The TCR sequence derives from a man aged 18 to 30 in good health. Some clones in this sample may be carry-over from other donors' samples. The CDR3 is CASSLAGAGEQYF. The DNA is as follows: TGTGCCAGCAGCTTAGCTGGAGCGGGTGAGCAGTACTTC.